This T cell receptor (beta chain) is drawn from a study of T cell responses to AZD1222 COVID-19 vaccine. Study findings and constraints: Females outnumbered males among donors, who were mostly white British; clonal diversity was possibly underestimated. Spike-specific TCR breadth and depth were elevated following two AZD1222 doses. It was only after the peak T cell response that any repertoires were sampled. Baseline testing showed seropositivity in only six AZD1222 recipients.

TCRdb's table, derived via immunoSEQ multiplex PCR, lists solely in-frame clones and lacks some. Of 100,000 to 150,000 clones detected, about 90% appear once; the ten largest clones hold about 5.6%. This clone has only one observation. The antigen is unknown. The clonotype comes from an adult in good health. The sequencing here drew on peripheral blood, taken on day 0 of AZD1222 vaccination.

The CDR3 sequence: CASSQGAGEPYNEQFF. In DNA form, the CDR3 reads TGTGCCAGCAGCCAAGGGGCGGGAGAACCTTACAATGAGCAGTTCTTC. The chain combines TRBV3-1 (or the pseudogene TRBV3-2) with TRBJ2-1, with 7 positions matching TRBD2. Trimming removed 1 base from V and 4 bases from J; junction bases left unmatched: 7. CDR3 length equals 16 residues. Germline V gene sequence: CDR1 LGHDT, CDR2 YNNKEL (reference sequence).